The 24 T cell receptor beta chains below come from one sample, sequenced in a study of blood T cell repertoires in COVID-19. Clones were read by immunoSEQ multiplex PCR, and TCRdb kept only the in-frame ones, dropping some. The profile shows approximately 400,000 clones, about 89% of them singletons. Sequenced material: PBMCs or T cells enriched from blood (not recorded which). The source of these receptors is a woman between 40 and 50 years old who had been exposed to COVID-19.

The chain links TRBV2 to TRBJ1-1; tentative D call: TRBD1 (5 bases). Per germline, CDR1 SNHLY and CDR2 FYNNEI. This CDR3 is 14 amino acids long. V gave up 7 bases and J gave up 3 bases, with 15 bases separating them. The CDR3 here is CASTTVRGDTEAFF. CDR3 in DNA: TGTGCCAGCACTACAGTTCGGGGGGACACTGAAGCTTTCTTT.

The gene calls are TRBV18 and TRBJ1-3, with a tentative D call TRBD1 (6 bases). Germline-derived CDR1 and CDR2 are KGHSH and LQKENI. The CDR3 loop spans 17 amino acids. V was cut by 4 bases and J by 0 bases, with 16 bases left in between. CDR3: CASSRGQLKVSGNTIYF. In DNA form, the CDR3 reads TGTGCCAGCTCACGTGGACAGTTAAAAGTCTCTGGAAACACCATATATTTT.

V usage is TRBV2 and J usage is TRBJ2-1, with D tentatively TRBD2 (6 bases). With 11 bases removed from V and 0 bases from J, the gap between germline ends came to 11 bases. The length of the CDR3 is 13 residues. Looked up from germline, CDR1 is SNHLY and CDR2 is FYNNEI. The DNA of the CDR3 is TGTGCCCGACGCGGGGTCTCCTACAATGAGCAGTTCTTC. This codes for CARRGVSYNEQFF.

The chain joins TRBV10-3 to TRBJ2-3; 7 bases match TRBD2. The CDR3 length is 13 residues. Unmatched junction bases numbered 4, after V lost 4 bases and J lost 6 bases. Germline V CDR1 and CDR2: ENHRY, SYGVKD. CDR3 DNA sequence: TGTGCCATCAGTGGGAGCGGGGAGGATACGCAGTATTTT. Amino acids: CAISGSGEDTQYF.

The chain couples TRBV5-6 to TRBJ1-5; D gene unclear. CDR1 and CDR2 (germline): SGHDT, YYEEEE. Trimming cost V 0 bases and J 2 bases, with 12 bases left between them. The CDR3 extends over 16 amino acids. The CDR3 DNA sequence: TGTGCCAGCAGCTTGGCACTAGTAGGCGGCAATCAGCCCCAGCATTTT. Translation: CASSLALVGGNQPQHF.

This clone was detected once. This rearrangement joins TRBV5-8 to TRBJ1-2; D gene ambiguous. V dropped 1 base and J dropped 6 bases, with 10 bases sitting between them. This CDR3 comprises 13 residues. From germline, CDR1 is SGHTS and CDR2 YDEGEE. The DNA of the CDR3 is TGTGCCAGCAGCTTGTTTAGTAAGAATGGCTACACCTTC. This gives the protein CASSLFSKNGYTF.

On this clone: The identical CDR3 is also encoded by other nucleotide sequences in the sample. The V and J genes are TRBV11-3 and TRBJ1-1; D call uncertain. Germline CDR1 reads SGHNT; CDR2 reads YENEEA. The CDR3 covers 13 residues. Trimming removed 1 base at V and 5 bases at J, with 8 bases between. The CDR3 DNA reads TGTGCCAGCAGCTTAGCCCCGGGGACTGAAGCTTTCTTT. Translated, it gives CASSLAPGTEAFF.

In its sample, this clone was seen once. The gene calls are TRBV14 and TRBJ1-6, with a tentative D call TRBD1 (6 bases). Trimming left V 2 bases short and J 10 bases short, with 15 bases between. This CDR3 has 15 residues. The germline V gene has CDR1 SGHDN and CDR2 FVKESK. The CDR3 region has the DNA TGTGCCAGCAGCCAACAACAGGGAGTACGGTCACCCCTCCACTTT. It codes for CASSQQQGVRSPLHF.

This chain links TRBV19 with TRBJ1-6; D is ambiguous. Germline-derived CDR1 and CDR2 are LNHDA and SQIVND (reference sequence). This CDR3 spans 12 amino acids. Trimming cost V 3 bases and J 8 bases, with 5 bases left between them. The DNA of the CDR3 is TGTGCCAGTAGTATTACGGATTCACCCCTCCACTTT. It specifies CASSITDSPLHF.

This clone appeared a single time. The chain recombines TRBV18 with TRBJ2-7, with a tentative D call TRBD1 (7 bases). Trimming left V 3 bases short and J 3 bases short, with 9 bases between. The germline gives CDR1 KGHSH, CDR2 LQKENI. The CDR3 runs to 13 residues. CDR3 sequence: CASSPQGGYEQYF. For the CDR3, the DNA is TGTGCCAGCTCACCTCAGGGGGGCTACGAGCAGTACTTC.

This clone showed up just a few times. CDR3 loop: CASSLSSQAKGYTF. The CDR3 DNA reads TGTGCCAGCAGCCTGTCCTCACAGGCGAAGGGCTACACCTTC. The V call is TRBV16, the J call TRBJ1-2; D may be TRBD1 (5 bases). Per germline, CDR1 KGHSY and CDR2 FQNENV. The CDR3 spans 14 residues. V lost 4 bases to trimming and J lost 8 bases, with 17 bases between them.

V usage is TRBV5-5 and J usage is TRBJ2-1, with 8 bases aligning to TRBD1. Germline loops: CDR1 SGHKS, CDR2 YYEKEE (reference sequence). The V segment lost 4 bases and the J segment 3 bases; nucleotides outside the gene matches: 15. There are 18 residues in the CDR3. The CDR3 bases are TGTGCCAGCAGCAGAACCCCCGTCCATGGACAGGGCTACAATGAGCAGTTCTTC. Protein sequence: CASSRTPVHGQGYNEQFF.

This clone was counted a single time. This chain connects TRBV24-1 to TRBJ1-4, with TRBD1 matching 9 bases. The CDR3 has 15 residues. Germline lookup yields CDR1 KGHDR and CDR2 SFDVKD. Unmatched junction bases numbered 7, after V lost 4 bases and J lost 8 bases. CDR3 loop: CATSDHGQGREKLFF. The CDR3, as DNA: TGTGCCACCAGTGACCATGGACAGGGGCGGGAAAAACTGTTTTTT.

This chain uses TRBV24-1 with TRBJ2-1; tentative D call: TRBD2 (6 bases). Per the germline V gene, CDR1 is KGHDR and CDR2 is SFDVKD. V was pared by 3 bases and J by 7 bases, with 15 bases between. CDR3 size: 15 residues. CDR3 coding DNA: TGTGCCACCAGTGATAGGAGGGCCACCGGGAATGAGCAGTTCTTC. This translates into CATSDRRATGNEQFF.

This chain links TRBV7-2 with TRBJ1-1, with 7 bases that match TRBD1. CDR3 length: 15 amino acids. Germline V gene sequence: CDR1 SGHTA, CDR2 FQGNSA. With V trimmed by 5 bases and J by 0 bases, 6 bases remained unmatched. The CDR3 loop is CASSQRQGLNTEAFF. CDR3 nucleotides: TGTGCCAGCAGCCAAAGACAGGGATTGAACACTGAAGCTTTCTTT.

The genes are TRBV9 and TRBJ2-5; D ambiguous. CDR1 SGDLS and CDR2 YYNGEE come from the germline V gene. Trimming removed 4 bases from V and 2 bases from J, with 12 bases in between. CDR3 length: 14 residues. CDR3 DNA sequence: TGTGCCAGCAGCCGAGTCGACAAACAAGAGACCCAGTACTTC. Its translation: CASSRVDKQETQYF.

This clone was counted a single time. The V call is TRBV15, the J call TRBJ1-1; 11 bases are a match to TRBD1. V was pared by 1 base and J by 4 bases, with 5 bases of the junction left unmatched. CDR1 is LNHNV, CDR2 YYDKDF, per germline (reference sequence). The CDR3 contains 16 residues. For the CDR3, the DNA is TGTGCCACCAGCAGAGTTAGGACAGGGGGCGTCACTGAAGCTTTCTTT. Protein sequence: CATSRVRTGGVTEAFF.

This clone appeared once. CDR3 protein: CASSLGTVANYGYTF. CDR3 nucleotide sequence: TGTGCCAGCAGCCTCGGGACAGTAGCTAACTATGGCTACACCTTC. The chain has TRBV13 and TRBJ1-2; 7 positions match TRBD1. CDR3 size: 15 residues. Trimming took 5 bases from V and 0 from J; bases not matched to a gene: 6. Germline V gene data show CDR1 as PRHDT and CDR2 as FYEKMQ (reference sequence).

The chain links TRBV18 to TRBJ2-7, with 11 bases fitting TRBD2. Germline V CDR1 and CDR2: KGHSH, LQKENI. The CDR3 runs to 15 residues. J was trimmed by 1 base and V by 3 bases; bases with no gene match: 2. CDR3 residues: CASSPGLAASYEQYF. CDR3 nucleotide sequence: TGTGCCAGCTCACCGGGACTAGCGGCTTCCTACGAGCAGTACTTC. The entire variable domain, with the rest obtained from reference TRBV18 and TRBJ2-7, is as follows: NAGVMQNPRHLVRRRGQEARLRCSPMKGHSHVYWYRQLPEEGLKFMVYLQKENIIDESGMPKERFSAEFPKEGPSILRIQQVVRGDSAAYFCASSPGLAASYEQYFGPGTRLTVT.

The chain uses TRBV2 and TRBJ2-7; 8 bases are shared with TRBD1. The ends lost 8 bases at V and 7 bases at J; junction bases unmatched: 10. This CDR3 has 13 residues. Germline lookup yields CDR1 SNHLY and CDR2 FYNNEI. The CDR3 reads CASVGQGRGEQYF. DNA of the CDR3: TGTGCCAGCGTAGGACAGGGACGTGGGGAGCAGTACTTC.

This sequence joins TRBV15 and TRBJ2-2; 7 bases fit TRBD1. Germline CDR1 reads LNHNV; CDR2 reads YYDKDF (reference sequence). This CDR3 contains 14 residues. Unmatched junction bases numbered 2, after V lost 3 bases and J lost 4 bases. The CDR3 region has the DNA TGTGCCACCAGCAGCGGGACAGCCACCGGGGAGCTGTTTTTT. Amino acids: CATSSGTATGELFF.

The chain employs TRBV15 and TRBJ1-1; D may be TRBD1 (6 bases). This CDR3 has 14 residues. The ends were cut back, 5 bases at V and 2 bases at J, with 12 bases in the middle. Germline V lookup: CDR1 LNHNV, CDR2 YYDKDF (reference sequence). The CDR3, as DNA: TGTGCCACCAGCGAATCAGGGGTAAACACTGAAGCTTTCTTT. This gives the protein CATSESGVNTEAFF.

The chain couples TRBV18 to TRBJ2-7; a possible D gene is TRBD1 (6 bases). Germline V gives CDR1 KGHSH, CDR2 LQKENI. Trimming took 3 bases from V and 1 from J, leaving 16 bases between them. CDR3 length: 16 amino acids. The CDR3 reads CASSPRQVASSYEQYF. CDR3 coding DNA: TGTGCCAGCTCACCGAGACAGGTCGCTTCATCCTACGAGCAGTACTTC.

The CDR3 DNA sequence: TGTGCCAGCAGCCCATTAGGGGCCAATCAGCCCCAGCATTTT. It encodes CASSPLGANQPQHF. The chain combines TRBV14 with TRBJ1-5, with D possibly matching TRBD1 (5 bases). V gave up 4 bases and J gave up 3 bases, with 10 bases separating them. CDR1 SGHDN and CDR2 FVKESK come from the germline V gene. The CDR3 consists of 14 residues.